This T cell receptor (beta chain) emerged from a study of blood T cell repertoires in COVID-19. The CDR3 covers 14 residues. The J segment lost 3 bases and the V segment lost 3 bases, leaving 3 bases of the junction unmatched. Germline values: CDR1 SGHDN, CDR2 FVKESK. The method was immunoSEQ multiplex PCR; TCRdb's version includes in-frame clones alone and lacks a portion of them. Seen here are approximately 150,000 clones, around 84% observed once, and the top ten hold about 5.6%. The V call is TRBV14, the J call TRBJ1-1, with 8 bases fitting TRBD1. The sequence derives from a middle-aged man who had recovered from COVID-19. The sample was PBMCs or T cells enriched from blood (not recorded which). DNA of the CDR3: TGTGCCAGCAGCCAGGACAGGGAATACACTGAAGCTTTCTTT. Protein: CASSQDREYTEAFF.